The next 20 T cell receptor beta chains were all read from a single sample in a study of Ad26.COV2.S vaccination and SARS-CoV-2 variants. Method: immunoSEQ multiplex PCR; TCRdb's copy keeps in-frame clones and lacks some. Of roughly 390,000 clones in the sample, approximately 90% are singletons; the top ten hold about 3.6%. The treatment denotes: around 19 received Ad26.COV2.S at low or high dose, single or two shots; about 5 received placebo; per-sample allocation not given. Samples were taken on day 63 after the first vaccine or placebo injection. This sample comprised peripheral blood, obtained in a trial of Ad26.COV2.S vaccine versus placebo. These receptors originate from a person aged 18-60 years who received the Ad26.COV2.S COVID-19 vaccine or a placebo.

Turning to this clone: Additional DNA sequences in this sample encode the identical CDR3. The chain couples TRBV19 to TRBJ1-1; unclear D gene. The CDR3 is 11 amino acids. V was cut by 1 base and J by 5 bases, with 2 bases left in between. The germline V gene has CDR1 LNHDA and CDR2 SQIVND (reference sequence). The DNA for the CDR3 is TGTGCCAGTAGTATAGGGACTGAAGCTTTCTTT. Its protein product is CASSIGTEAFF.

On this clone: This same CDR3 is encoded by further DNA sequences in the sample. The rearrangement uses TRBV11-2 and TRBJ1-1, with 7 bases aligning to TRBD1. After removal of 4 bases from V and 2 bases from J, the junction contained 7 bases not matched to a gene. The length of the CDR3 is 15 residues. Germline CDR1 SGHAT, CDR2 FQNNGV. CDR3: CASSSSDRANTEAFF. Here the CDR3 DNA reads TGTGCCAGCAGCTCCTCCGACAGGGCTAACACTGAAGCTTTCTTT.

The genes are TRBV6-5 and TRBJ1-5, with D possibly matching TRBD1 (5 bases). Trimming cost V 4 bases and J 7 bases, with 11 bases left between them. CDR1 and CDR2 from the germline V gene are MNHEY and SVGAGI. The CDR3 totals 13 residues. CDR3 DNA sequence: TGTGCCAGCAGTTCATTGGGGGGGCAGCCCCAGCATTTT. The encoded protein is CASSSLGGQPQHF.

This clone was seen a handful of times. The gene calls are TRBV5-4 and TRBJ1-2; no definite D call. Trimming cost V 0 bases and J 3 bases, with 6 bases left between them. Germline CDR1 reads SGHNT; CDR2 reads YYREEE (reference sequence). The CDR3 is 13 residues long. The CDR3 sequence: CASSLEVDYGYTF. In DNA form, the CDR3 reads TGTGCCAGCAGCTTGGAGGTGGACTATGGCTACACCTTC.

The chain couples TRBV18 to TRBJ1-1, with D unclear. CDR1 and CDR2 (germline): KGHSH, LQKENI. The V end lost 2 bases, the J end lost 1 base, and 8 bases lay between the germline ends. The CDR3 runs to 14 residues. CDR3 nucleotides: TGTGCCAGCTCACCAAAGGGTGAGAACACTGAAGCTTTCTTT. It translates to CASSPKGENTEAFF.

This sequence joins TRBV29-1 and TRBJ1-4, with TRBD1 matching 7 bases. This CDR3 is 13 amino acids long. Per germline, CDR1 SQVTM and CDR2 ANQGSEA. The V and J ends lost 7 bases and 7 bases, in that order; junction bases with no gene match: 9. CDR3 loop: CSAGSAGGEKLFF. CDR3 nucleotides: TGCAGCGCCGGGTCGGCAGGGGGTGAAAAACTGTTTTTT.

This sequence joins TRBV15 and TRBJ1-5, with 10 bases aligning to TRBD1. CDR1 and CDR2 from the germline V gene are LNHNV and YYDKDF (reference sequence). J lost 3 bases, V lost 9 bases, and 5 bases had no gene match. The CDR3 runs 14 residues. Written as DNA, the CDR3 is TGTGCCACGGGGGGACAGGGGCTCAATCAGCCCCAGCATTTT. Protein: CATGGQGLNQPQHF.

The V gene is TRBV5-6, the J gene TRBJ1-4, with TRBD1 identical over 7 bases. This CDR3 is built from 15 residues. CDR1 and CDR2 (germline): SGHDT, YYEEEE. Trimming cost V 3 bases and J 0 bases; bases outside gene matches: 2. This CDR3 is CASSYTGATNEKLFF. For the CDR3, the DNA is TGTGCCAGCAGCTACACAGGGGCAACTAATGAAAAACTGTTTTTT. The full variable domain, in which reference TRBV5-6 and TRBJ1-4 provide the parts outside the CDR3, is DAGVTQSPTHLIKTRGQQVTLRCSPKSGHDTVSWYQQALGQGPQFIFQYYEEEERQRGNFPDRFSGHQFPNYSSELNVNALLLGDSALYLCASSYTGATNEKLFFGSGTQLSVL.

This chain joins TRBV24-1 and TRBJ1-2; TRBD1 is a possible D gene (6 bases). V was pared by 3 bases and J by 3 bases, with 13 bases between. The CDR3 is 15 residues long. Per the germline V gene, CDR1 is KGHDR and CDR2 is SFDVKD. CDR3 nucleotide sequence: TGTGCCACCAGTGATGGGCTGGACAGCTACTATGGCTACACCTTC. It encodes CATSDGLDSYYGYTF.

This rearrangement joins TRBV18 to TRBJ2-7; D gene unclear. Germline lookup yields CDR1 KGHSH and CDR2 LQKENI. Trimming pared 0 bases from V and 6 bases from J, leaving 21 bases between. This CDR3 has 17 residues. CDR3 sequence: CASSPPWLAGVVSEQYF. The DNA of the CDR3 is TGTGCCAGCTCACCACCGTGGTTGGCAGGCGTGGTTTCCGAGCAGTACTTC.

The genes are TRBV7-2 and TRBJ2-3, with D possibly being TRBD1 (6 bases). The CDR3 is 13 amino acids. V was shortened by 5 bases and J by 12 bases, with 18 bases between the two germline ends. Germline values: CDR1 SGHTA, CDR2 FQGNSA. DNA for the CDR3: TGTGCCAGCAGCCTCGGCTCCCGGGACAAACAGTATTTT. This sequence encodes CASSLGSRDKQYF.

About this clone: This CDR3 is also generated by other DNA sequences in the sample. The chain combines TRBV27 with TRBJ1-2; D is unresolved. CDR1 MNHEY and CDR2 SMNVEV come from the germline V gene (reference sequence). Trimming removed 2 bases from V and 4 bases from J, with 11 bases in between. This CDR3 is built from 14 residues. CDR3 protein: CASSLRSGSYGYTF. The CDR3 DNA follows: TGTGCCAGCAGTTTAAGATCGGGGTCCTATGGCTACACCTTC.

In its sample, this clone is medium-sized. The genes are TRBV9 and TRBJ1-2; D gene ambiguous. Germline V lookup: CDR1 SGDLS, CDR2 YYNGEE. This CDR3 has 12 amino acids. V lost 5 bases and J lost 8, with 13 bases in between. CDR3 amino acids: CASSTDFTGYTF. The CDR3 DNA follows: TGTGCCAGCAGTACAGACTTTACGGGCTACACCTTC.

This clone came up once. This chain links TRBV16 with TRBJ1-5; no clear D. The CDR3 consists of 16 residues. CDR1 and CDR2 (germline): KGHSY, FQNENV. V lost 0 bases to trimming and J lost 2 bases, with 11 bases between them. Written as DNA, the CDR3 is TGTGCCAGCAGCCAATCCCCGGAGGGTGGCAATCAGCCCCAGCATTTT. As protein: CASSQSPEGGNQPQHF.

The gene calls are TRBV20-1 and TRBJ1-4; the D gene is possibly TRBD1 (5 bases). This CDR3 contains 11 residues. Trimming took off 6 bases at V and 4 bases at J, with 6 bases between the two ends. Germline lookup yields CDR1 DFQATT and CDR2 SNEGSKA (reference sequence). The CDR3 spells CSAGGNEKLFF. The CDR3, as DNA: TGCAGTGCGGGGGGTAATGAAAAACTGTTTTTT.

V is TRBV13 and J is TRBJ1-1; 8 bases fit TRBD1. The CDR3 covers 12 residues. Germline V gene sequence: CDR1 PRHDT, CDR2 FYEKMQ (reference sequence). V was pared by 2 bases and J by 11 bases, with 4 bases of the junction left unmatched. The CDR3, as DNA: TGTGCCAGCAGCTTACAGGGGGCGGTGGCTTTCTTT. Its protein is CASSLQGAVAFF. Together with reference TRBV13 and TRBJ1-1, the CDR3 gives the full variable domain: AAGVIQSPRHLIKEKRETATLKCYPIPRHDTVYWYQQGPGQDPQFLISFYEKMQSDKGSIPDRFSAQQFSDYHSELNMSSLELGDSALYFCASSLQGAVAFFGQGTRLTVV.

The chain is built from TRBV25-1 and TRBJ1-5; no clear D gene. The germline gives CDR1 MGHDK, CDR2 SYGVNS. Trimming cost V 3 bases and J 10 bases, with 13 bases left between them. The CDR3 covers 13 residues. CDR3 loop: CASSDNSGGPQHF. The CDR3 coding sequence is TGTGCCAGCAGTGATAACAGCGGAGGACCCCAGCATTTT.

The chain uses TRBV13 and TRBJ2-2; TRBD2 matches 15 bases. The CDR3 has 19 amino acids. J was trimmed by 4 bases and V by 4 bases; bases with no gene match: 10. Germline-derived CDR1 and CDR2 are PRHDT and FYEKMQ (reference sequence). DNA for the CDR3: TGTGCCAGCAGCTCTCTCGGGACTAGCGGGGGGACGGGCACCGGGGAGCTGTTTTTT. It specifies CASSSLGTSGGTGTGELFF.

The rearrangement uses TRBV5-1 and TRBJ2-5, with 7 bases that match TRBD1. The CDR3 covers 15 residues. The trim removed 0 bases at V and 2 bases at J, leaving 4 bases unmatched. Looked up from germline, CDR1 is SGHRS and CDR2 is YFSETQ. CDR3 residues: CASSLGDRKQETQYF. The CDR3 region has the DNA TGCGCCAGCAGCTTGGGGGACAGAAAGCAAGAGACCCAGTACTTC. The full variable domain, in which reference TRBV5-1 and TRBJ2-5 provide the parts outside the CDR3, is KAGVTQTPRYLIKTRGQQVTLSCSPISGHRSVSWYQQTPGQGLQFLFEYFSETQRNKGNFPGRFSGRQFSNSRSEMNVSTLELGDSALYLCASSLGDRKQETQYFGPGTRLLVL.

The V call is TRBV5-1, the J call TRBJ1-2; D is perhaps TRBD1 (6 bases). The CDR3 sequence is 16 residues long. Looked up from germline, CDR1 is SGHRS and CDR2 is YFSETQ. The V end was cut by 0 bases, the J end by 2 bases, with 14 bases between. The CDR3 spells CASSLAKGEENYGYTF. The CDR3 bases are TGCGCCAGCAGCTTGGCGAAGGGGGAAGAAAACTATGGCTACACCTTC.